This T cell receptor beta chain was sequenced during a study of CD8 T cells in Susac syndrome. The RNA, about 0.45 to 1 ug, was put through reverse transcription using random hexamers. TCR beta CDR3 was amplified by immunoSEQ covering 54 Vbeta and 13 Jbeta. TCRdb used MiXCR to reprocess the immunoSEQ multiplex PCR reads, holding one entry per CDR3 protein. In the table there are 110,000 or so distinct CDR3 sequences, around 93% of which are singletons. The authors sequenced TCR beta from blood CD8+ and CD4+ T cells. Controls matched for age and sex were healthy donors. TEMRA cells were FACS-enriched and CD8+ and CD4+ T cells negatively isolated. Unmatched junction bases numbered 7, after V lost 6 bases and J lost 5 bases. Germline V CDR1 and CDR2: ENHRY, SYGVKD. CDR3 size: 14 residues.

The TCR originated in a human donor in good health. The V and J genes are TRBV10-3 and TRBJ1-1, with 9 bases lining up with TRBD1. The sequencing input was CD8+ T cells from PBMCs. This CDR3 reads CAISNRGLDTEAFF. CDR3 in DNA: TGTGCCATCAGCAACAGGGGGCTGGATACTGAAGCTTTCTTT.